Each of the 10 T cell receptor beta chains below was sequenced from the same sample in a study of beta chain features in type 1 diabetes. Findings and limits, study-wide: TCRB CDR3s were moderately but significantly shorter in Type 1 diabetes patients in all four CD4+ subsets.

cDNA synthesis used the whole RNA isolate, giving expressed TCRB sequences. This table comes from immunoSEQ multiplex PCR, and its TCRdb copy is limited to in-frame clones, with some not included. The sample yields a few hundred thousand clones, about 15% seen once. These receptors lack a known antigen. Sequencing was carried out using naive CD4+ T cells from blood. These TCRs come from a man in his thirties or forties with type 1 diabetes.

This clone has only a few counts. V is TRBV11-2 and J is TRBJ2-1, with a possible D match to TRBD2 (6 bases). V was shortened by 3 bases and J by 7 bases, with 16 bases between the two germline ends. Germline V gene lookup returns CDR1 SGHAT and CDR2 FQNNGV. The length of the CDR3 is 15 residues. DNA of the CDR3: TGTGCCAGCAGCTTTCAGGGCGGGACGGGGAATGAGCAGTTCTTC. Amino acid sequence: CASSFQGGTGNEQFF.

This clone came up a few times. The J gene is TRBJ1-2, the V gene TRBV5-1; D may be TRBD1 (5 bases). The germline V and J ends were trimmed by 3 bases and 3 bases, with 9 bases remaining between them. Germline V gene sequence: CDR1 SGHRS, CDR2 YFSETQ. The CDR3 spans 13 residues. The CDR3 nucleotides read TGCGCCAGCAGCTCCGACAGATACTATGGCTACACCTTC. It specifies CASSSDRYYGYTF.

The table lists this clone with a few counts. Other DNA sequences of this sample code for an identical CDR3. CDR3 sequence: CASSLGLAAYNEQFF. The CDR3 nucleotides are TGTGCCAGCAGCCTGGGACTAGCGGCCTACAATGAGCAGTTCTTC. V is TRBV7-9 and J is TRBJ2-1, with 11 bases fitting TRBD2. This CDR3 has 15 amino acids. Unmatched junction bases numbered 2, after V lost 5 bases and J lost 2 bases. The germline V gene encodes CDR1 SEHNR and CDR2 FQNEAQ (reference sequence).

This clone was detected a few times. This chain connects TRBV19 to TRBJ2-5, with D uncertain. V was shortened by 1 base and J by 2 bases, with 11 bases between the two germline ends. Germline lookup yields CDR1 LNHDA and CDR2 SQIVND (reference sequence). The CDR3 is 15 amino acids. DNA of the CDR3: TGTGCCAGTAGTATAGCGGGTCCCTCTCAAGAGACCCAGTACTTC. It is translated as CASSIAGPSQETQYF.

The CDR3 coding sequence is TGTGCCAGCAGCATAACGACAGGGGGCACAGATACGCAGTATTTT. This codes for CASSITTGGTDTQYF. The V call is TRBV5-6, the J call TRBJ2-3; 8 positions match TRBD1. The CDR3 runs 15 residues. Germline lookup yields CDR1 SGHDT and CDR2 YYEEEE. The trim removed 4 bases at V and 1 base at J, leaving 5 bases unmatched. The complete variable domain, with remaining parts taken from reference TRBV5-6 and TRBJ2-3, reads DAGVTQSPTHLIKTRGQQVTLRCSPKSGHDTVSWYQQALGQGPQFIFQYYEEEERQRGNFPDRFSGHQFPNYSSELNVNALLLGDSALYLCASSITTGGTDTQYFGPGTRLTVL.

The CDR3 DNA follows: TGTGCCAGCAGCCAAGCTATGGGACAGGGCACAGAAGCTTTCTTT. Translated, it gives CASSQAMGQGTEAFF. This chain connects TRBV4-2 to TRBJ1-1; 9 bases map to TRBD1. Trimming removed 1 base from V and 8 bases from J; junction bases left unmatched: 8. This CDR3 is 15 amino acids long. Germline CDR1 is LGHNA and CDR2 is YNFKEQ.

This clone occurred a few times. V gene TRBV30 combines with J gene TRBJ2-7; 10 bases are a match to TRBD2. This CDR3 has 18 amino acids. With V trimmed by 1 base and J by 0 bases, 12 bases remained unmatched. Per germline, CDR1 GTSNPN and CDR2 SVGIG (reference sequence). The CDR3 is CAWSARLAGKRGSYEQYF. CDR3 in DNA: TGTGCCTGGAGTGCTCGACTAGCGGGTAAGAGAGGCTCCTACGAGCAGTACTTC. Full variable domain (outside the CDR3, taken from reference TRBV30 and TRBJ2-7): SQTIHQWPATLVQPVGSPLSLECTVEGTSNPNLYWYRQAAGRGLQLLFYSVGIGQISSEVPQNLSASRPQDRQFILSSKKLLLSDSGFYLCAWSARLAGKRGSYEQYFGPGTRLTVT.

The chain is built from TRBV11-2 and TRBJ2-2, with 7 bases matching TRBD1. The ends lost 5 bases at V and 0 bases at J; junction bases unmatched: 9. Germline CDR1 reads SGHAT; CDR2 reads FQNNGV. The CDR3 has 17 amino acids. This CDR3 reads CASSKASGTANTGELFF. The CDR3 nucleotides are TGTGCCAGCAGCAAGGCGTCCGGGACAGCGAACACCGGGGAGCTGTTTTTT.

This clone has more than one count but fewer than ten. This chain links TRBV5-4 with TRBJ2-1; perhaps TRBD2 as D (5 bases). Germline loops: CDR1 SGHNT, CDR2 YYREEE (reference sequence). V was clipped by 4 bases and J by 8 bases, with 13 bases between them. CDR3 length: 13 amino acids. CDR3 nucleotide sequence: TGTGCCAGCAGCCCGAGGGCTACCCATGAGCAGTTCTTC. Its translation: CASSPRATHEQFF.

This clone was counted only a few times. This sequence joins TRBV5-1 and TRBJ2-5, with D unresolved. Germline assignment: CDR1 SGHRS and CDR2 YFSETQ. The CDR3 length is 15 residues. Trimming took off 0 bases at V and 5 bases at J, with 14 bases between the two ends. CDR3 residues: CASSLALEARETQYF. DNA of the CDR3: TGCGCCAGCAGCTTGGCCCTAGAAGCACGGGAGACCCAGTACTTC. The full variable domain, completed using reference TRBV5-1 and TRBJ2-5, is KAGVTQTPRYLIKTRGQQVTLSCSPISGHRSVSWYQQTPGQGLQFLFEYFSETQRNKGNFPGRFSGRQFSNSRSEMNVSTLELGDSALYLCASSLALEARETQYFGPGTRLLVL.